Listed below are T cell receptor beta chains from one sample, sequenced in a study of T cell repertoires in cytomegalovirus infection. MiXCR was run by TCRdb on the reads, yielding one entry per CDR3 protein. The table includes 50,000 to 60,000 distinct CDR3 sequences, around 19% detected once. Their specific antigens are unknown. Sequencing used CD8+ T cells from cultured PBMCs, obtained from culture after CMV antigen stimulation. All receptors derive from a human donor in good health (CMV status not recorded). Some clones in this sample may be carry-over from other donors' samples. Each CDR3 is given with its conserved first and last residue.

j_call	v_call	cdr3_aa
TRBJ1-2	TRBV12-3/TRBV12-4	CASSQSTTYGYTF
TRBJ1-1	TRBV27	CASSLGRGAEAFF
TRBJ2-7	TRBV6-2/TRBV6-3	CAARGGYEQYF
TRBJ2-1	TRBV12-3/TRBV12-4	CASSARRGGYEQFF
TRBJ2-2	TRBV11-1	CASSLAGRVETGELFF
TRBJ2-2	TRBV12-3/TRBV12-4	CASSSPQGAAGELFF
TRBJ1-6	TRBV6-6	CASSYSVEEGAFSPLHF
TRBJ2-2	TRBV6-2/TRBV6-3	CASSYSPDRESHTGELFF
TRBJ1-1	TRBV27	CASSLQGANTEAFF
TRBJ1-5	TRBV27	CASSFQTGGRSQPQHF
TRBJ2-1	TRBV6-2/TRBV6-3	CASTSSTTSNEQFF
TRBJ2-2	TRBV11-2	CASSFRGPGELFF
TRBJ2-1	TRBV12-3/TRBV12-4	CASSLWGGAQDEQFF
TRBJ1-1	TRBV4-1	CASSQVELNTEAFF
TRBJ2-7	TRBV27	CASSLTGGSYEQYF
TRBJ2-7	TRBV20-1	CSAGGLSIYEQYF
TRBJ2-7	TRBV28	CASAPLLGSYEQYF
TRBJ2-7	TRBV7-6	CASTWTPYEQYF
TRBJ2-5	TRBV2	CASTVKSGEETQYF
TRBJ1-2	TRBV12-3/TRBV12-4	CASSLAQGVSYGYTF
TRBJ1-1	TRBV27	CASSLSRLVVNTEAFF
TRBJ1-1	TRBV7-6	CASSFSPGSANTEAFF
TRBJ1-5	TRBV4-1	CASSLTRTLYSNQPQHF
TRBJ2-7	TRBV6-5	CASSYLTGDRKYEQYF
TRBJ2-5	TRBV7-9	CASSLALETQYF
TRBJ1-5	TRBV6-6	CASRQPGQGSNQPQHF
TRBJ1-1	TRBV7-3	CASNHGPGTEAFF
TRBJ2-5	TRBV7-7	CASSPTVGFQETQYF
TRBJ2-3	TRBV7-6	CASSLDPGLAGPDTQYF
TRBJ2-2	TRBV6-5	CASSPTSGENTGELFF
TRBJ1-5	TRBV11-2	CASSLDGNPYQPQHF
TRBJ2-5	TRBV7-2	CASTDLRGQYF
TRBJ2-7	TRBV9	CASSVGGTGGYEQYF
TRBJ2-3	TRBV12-3/TRBV12-4	CASSLGPGVTYTQYF
TRBJ2-2	TRBV27	CASSPRTQGNTGELFF
TRBJ2-1	TRBV7-2	CASSSTWDFYNEQFF
TRBJ2-1	TRBV7-2	CASSLGGGGEQFF
TRBJ2-7	TRBV7-9	CASAPWWDTYEQYF
TRBJ1-5	TRBV7-6	CASSPGQGRNQPQHF
TRBJ2-7	TRBV7-9	CASSFADGFSYEQYF
TRBJ2-3	TRBV3-1	CASSQDWRSTDTQYF
TRBJ2-3	TRBV7-3	CASSYSGGTGDTQYF
TRBJ2-5	TRBV12-3/TRBV12-4	CASTPGGSVETQYF
TRBJ2-1	TRBV3-1	CASSQAGTGERVNEQFF
TRBJ2-3	TRBV7-9	CASSLGGSPVIEDTQYF
TRBJ2-3	TRBV9	CASSVARAGGPADTQYF
TRBJ2-7	TRBV7-2	CASSLDGTGGDEQYF
TRBJ2-4	TRBV2	CASSAGIWAKNIQYF
TRBJ2-1	TRBV11-2	CASSLKGPNEQFF
TRBJ1-6	TRBV9	CASSGLSREPNSPLHF